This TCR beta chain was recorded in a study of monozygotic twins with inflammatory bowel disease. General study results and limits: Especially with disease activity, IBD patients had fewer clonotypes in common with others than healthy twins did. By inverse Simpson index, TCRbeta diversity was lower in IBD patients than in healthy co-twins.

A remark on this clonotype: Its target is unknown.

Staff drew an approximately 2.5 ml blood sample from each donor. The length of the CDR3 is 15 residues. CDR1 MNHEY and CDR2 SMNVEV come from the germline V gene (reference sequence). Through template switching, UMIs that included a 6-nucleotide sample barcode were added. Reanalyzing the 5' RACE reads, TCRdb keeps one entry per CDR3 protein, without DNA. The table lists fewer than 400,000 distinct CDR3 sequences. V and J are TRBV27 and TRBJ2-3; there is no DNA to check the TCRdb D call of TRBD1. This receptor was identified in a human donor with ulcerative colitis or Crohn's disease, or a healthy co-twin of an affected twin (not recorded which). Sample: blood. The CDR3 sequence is CASRSSGGRRDTQYF.